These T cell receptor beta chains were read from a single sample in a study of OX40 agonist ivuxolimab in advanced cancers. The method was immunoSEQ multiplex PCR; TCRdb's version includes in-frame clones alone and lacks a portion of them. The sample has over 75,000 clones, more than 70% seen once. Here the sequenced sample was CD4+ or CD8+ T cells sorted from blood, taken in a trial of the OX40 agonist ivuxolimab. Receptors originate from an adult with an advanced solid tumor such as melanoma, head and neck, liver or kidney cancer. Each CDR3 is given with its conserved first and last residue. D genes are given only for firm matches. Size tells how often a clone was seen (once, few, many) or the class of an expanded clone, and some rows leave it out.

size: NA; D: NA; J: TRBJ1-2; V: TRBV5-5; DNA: TGTGCCAGCAGCTTGCCGGGGGTACAGACAGCTAACTATGGCTACACCTTC; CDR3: CASSLPGVQTANYGYTF
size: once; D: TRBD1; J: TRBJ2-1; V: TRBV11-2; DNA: TGTGCCAGCAGCAAACAGGGGTTGGTGGGTGAGCAGTTCTTC; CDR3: CASSKQGLVGEQFF
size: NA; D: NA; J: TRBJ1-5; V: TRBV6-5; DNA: TGTGCCAGCAGCGCACAGGGCAATCAGCCCCAGCATTTT; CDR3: CASSAQGNQPQHF
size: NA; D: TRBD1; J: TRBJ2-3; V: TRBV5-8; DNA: TGTGCCAGCAGCAAGGGACAGGGAGGCACAGATACGCAGTATTTT; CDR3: CASSKGQGGTDTQYF
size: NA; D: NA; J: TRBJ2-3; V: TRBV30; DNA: TGTGCCTGGGGGGGGACGGGGTCCCTCCCCCAGGGCACAGATACGCAGTATTTT; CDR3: CAWGGTGSLPQGTDTQYF
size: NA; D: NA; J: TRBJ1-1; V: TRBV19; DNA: TGTGCCAGTGGCGGCATGGGGGCGAACACTGAAGCTTTCTTT; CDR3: CASGGMGANTEAFF
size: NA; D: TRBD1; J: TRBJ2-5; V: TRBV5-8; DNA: TGTGCCAGCAGCGTGTCGGACAGGGTACAAGAGACCCAGTACTTC; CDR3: CASSVSDRVQETQYF
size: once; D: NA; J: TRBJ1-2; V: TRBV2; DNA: TGTGCCAGCGGGGTTTTTAGCTATGGCTACACCTTC; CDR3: CASGVFSYGYTF
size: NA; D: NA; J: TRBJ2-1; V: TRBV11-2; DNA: TGTGCCAGCAGCGCCGCCGTTGACTACAATGAGCAGTTCTTC; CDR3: CASSAAVDYNEQFF
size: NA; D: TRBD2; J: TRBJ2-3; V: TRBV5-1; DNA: TGCGCCAGCAGCCGGCTAGCGGGAGTTGGGGCAGATACGCAGTATTTT; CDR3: CASSRLAGVGADTQYF
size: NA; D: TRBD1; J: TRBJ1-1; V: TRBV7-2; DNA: TGTGCCAGCAGACCAACAGGGGGCACAATGAACACTGAAGCTTTCTTT; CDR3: CASRPTGGTMNTEAFF
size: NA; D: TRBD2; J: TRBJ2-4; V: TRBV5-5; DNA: TGTGCCAGCAGCTACGGACTAGCGGGAGTAGAAAACATTCAGTACTTC; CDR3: CASSYGLAGVENIQYF
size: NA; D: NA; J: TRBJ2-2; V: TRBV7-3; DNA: TGTGCCAGCAGCTTAACGGGGTACAGCGGCACCGGGGAGCTGTTTTTT; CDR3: CASSLTGYSGTGELFF
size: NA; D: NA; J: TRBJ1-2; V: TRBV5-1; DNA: TGCGCCAGCAGCTTGGACAGGGTTTACTATGGCTACACCTTC; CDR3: CASSLDRVYYGYTF
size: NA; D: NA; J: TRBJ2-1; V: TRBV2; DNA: TGTGCCAGCGGCAGGGGAACCCTAAGTAACAATGAGCAGTTCTTC; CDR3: CASGRGTLSNNEQFF
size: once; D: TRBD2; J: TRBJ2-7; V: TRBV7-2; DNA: TGTGCCAGCAGCTTAAGATCGGGAGGGCCGTACGAGCAGTACTTC; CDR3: CASSLRSGGPYEQYF
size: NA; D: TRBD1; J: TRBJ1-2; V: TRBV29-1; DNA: TGCAGCGTTACAACCGTTGGGACAGGGGGCGATGGCTACACCTTC; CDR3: CSVTTVGTGGDGYTF
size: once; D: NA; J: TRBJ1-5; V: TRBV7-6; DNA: TGTGCCAGCAGCTTATTGGGACCGAATCAGCCCCAGCATTTT; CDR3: CASSLLGPNQPQHF
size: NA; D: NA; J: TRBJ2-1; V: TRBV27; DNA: TGTGCCAGCAGTTCGTGGACGCACGGCTCCTACAATGAGCAGTTCTTC; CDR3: CASSSWTHGSYNEQFF
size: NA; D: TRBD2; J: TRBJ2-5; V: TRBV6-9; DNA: TGTGCCAGCAGTTACTCGGGGGAGGGAGAGACCCAGTACTTC; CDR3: CASSYSGEGETQYF
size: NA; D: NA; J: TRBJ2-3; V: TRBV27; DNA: TGTGCCAGCAGTCCCGATACAGATACGCAGTATTTT; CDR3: CASSPDTDTQYF
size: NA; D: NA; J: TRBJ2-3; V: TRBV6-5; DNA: TGTGCCAGCAGTTACGTCAGGGGTGTCCCAGATACGCAGTATTTT; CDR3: CASSYVRGVPDTQYF
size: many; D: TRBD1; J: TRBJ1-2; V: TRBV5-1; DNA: TGCGCCAGCAGGAGACAGGGTGACTATGGCTACACCTTC; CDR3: CASRRQGDYGYTF
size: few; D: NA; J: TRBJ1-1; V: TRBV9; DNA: TGTGCCAGCAGCGCCGGCGGACAGTGGGACACTGAAGCTTTCTTT; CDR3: CASSAGGQWDTEAFF
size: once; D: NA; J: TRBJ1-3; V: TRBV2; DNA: TGTGCCAGCAGTGGAGGGATAGGGCGCTTAGGAAACACCATATATTTT; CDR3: CASSGGIGRLGNTIYF
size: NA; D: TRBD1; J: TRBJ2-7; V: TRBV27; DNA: TGTGCCAGCAGTGTCCTTCGGACCGGGACAGGGGATAACGAGCAGTACTTC; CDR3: CASSVLRTGTGDNEQYF
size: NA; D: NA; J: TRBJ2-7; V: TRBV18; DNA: TGTGCCAGCTCCGGTGGGGCCGAGCAGTACTTC; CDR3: CASSGGAEQYF
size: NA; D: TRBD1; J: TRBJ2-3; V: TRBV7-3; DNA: TGTGCCAGCAGTACCGGGACAGGGACCACAGATACGCAGTATTTT; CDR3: CASSTGTGTTDTQYF
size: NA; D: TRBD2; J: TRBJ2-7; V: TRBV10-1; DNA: TGCGCCAGCAGCAAGGAGCGGGATGTCTACGAGCAGTACTTC; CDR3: CASSKERDVYEQYF
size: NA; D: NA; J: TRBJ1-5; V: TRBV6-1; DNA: TGTGCCAGCAGCCCGGAAGGGGGAGGCAATCAGCCCCAGCATTTT; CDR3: CASSPEGGGNQPQHF
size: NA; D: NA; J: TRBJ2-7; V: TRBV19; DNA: TGTGCCAGTACCTCTGGGGGGTTACCCTACGAGCAGTACTTC; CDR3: CASTSGGLPYEQYF
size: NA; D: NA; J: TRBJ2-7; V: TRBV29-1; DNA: TGCAGCGTTGGTCAGGGGTTGGAGGGCTACGAGCAGTACTTC; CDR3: CSVGQGLEGYEQYF
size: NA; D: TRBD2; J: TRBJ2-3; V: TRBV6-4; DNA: TGTGCCAGCAGACCGGAAGCGGGAGGGCCCACAGATACGCAGTATTTT; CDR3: CASRPEAGGPTDTQYF
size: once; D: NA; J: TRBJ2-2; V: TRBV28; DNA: TGTGCCAGCAGTTTGAACACCGGGGAGCTGTTTTTT; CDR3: CASSLNTGELFF
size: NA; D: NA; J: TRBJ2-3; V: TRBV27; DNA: TGTGCCAGCAGACATTTAAGCACAGATACGCAGTATTTT; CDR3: CASRHLSTDTQYF
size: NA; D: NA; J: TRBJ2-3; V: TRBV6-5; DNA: TGTGCCAGCAGTTCTAGCACAGATACGCAGTATTTT; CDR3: CASSSSTDTQYF
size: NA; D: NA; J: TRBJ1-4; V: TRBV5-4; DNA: TGTGCCAGCAGCTTGGCCGGAGGACCTGGTGAAAAACTGTTTTTT; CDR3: CASSLAGGPGEKLFF